This T cell receptor (beta chain) was retrieved from a study of blood T cell repertoires in COVID-19. Study details: Nucleic acid was either cDNA or gDNA, and it came from T cells, B-cell-depleted T cells, or PBMCs.

Sequenced by immunoSEQ multiplex PCR; TCRdb stores in-frame clones only, minus some. The sample has under 250,000 clones; 80% to 90% are singletons. Per germline, CDR1 SNHLY and CDR2 FYNNEI. This CDR3 contains 15 residues. V was clipped by 3 bases and J by 6 bases; unmatched bases: 8. The clonotype comes from a young woman in a cohort exposed to, infected with or recovered from COVID-19 (not recorded which). Sequenced input: PBMCs or T cells enriched from blood (not recorded which). The chain carries TRBV2 and TRBJ2-3; 8 bases map to TRBD2. The CDR3 spells CASSDVAGGGDTQYF. The CDR3 coding sequence is TGTGCCAGCAGTGACGTGGCGGGAGGTGGGGATACGCAGTATTTT. Drawing the rest from reference TRBV2 and TRBJ2-3, the complete variable domain is EPEVTQTPSHQVTQMGQEVILRCVPISNHLYFYWYRQILGQKVEFLVSFYNNEISEKSEIFDDQFSVERPDGSNFTLKIRSTKLEDSAMYFCASSDVAGGGDTQYFGPGTRLTVL.